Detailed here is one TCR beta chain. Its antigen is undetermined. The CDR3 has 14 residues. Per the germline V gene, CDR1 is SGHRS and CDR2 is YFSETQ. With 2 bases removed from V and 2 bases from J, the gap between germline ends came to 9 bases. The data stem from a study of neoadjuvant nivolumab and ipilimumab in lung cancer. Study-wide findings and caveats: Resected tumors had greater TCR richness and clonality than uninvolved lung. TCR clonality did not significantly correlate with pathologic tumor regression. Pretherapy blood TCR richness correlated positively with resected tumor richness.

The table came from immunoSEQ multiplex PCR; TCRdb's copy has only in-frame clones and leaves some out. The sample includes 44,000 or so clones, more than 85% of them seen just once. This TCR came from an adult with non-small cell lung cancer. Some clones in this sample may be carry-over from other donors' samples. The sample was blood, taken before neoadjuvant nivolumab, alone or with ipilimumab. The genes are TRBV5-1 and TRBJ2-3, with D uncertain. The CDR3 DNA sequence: TGCGCCAGCAGCTTAGCGAGTTCCACAGATACGCAGTATTTT. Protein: CASSLASSTDTQYF.